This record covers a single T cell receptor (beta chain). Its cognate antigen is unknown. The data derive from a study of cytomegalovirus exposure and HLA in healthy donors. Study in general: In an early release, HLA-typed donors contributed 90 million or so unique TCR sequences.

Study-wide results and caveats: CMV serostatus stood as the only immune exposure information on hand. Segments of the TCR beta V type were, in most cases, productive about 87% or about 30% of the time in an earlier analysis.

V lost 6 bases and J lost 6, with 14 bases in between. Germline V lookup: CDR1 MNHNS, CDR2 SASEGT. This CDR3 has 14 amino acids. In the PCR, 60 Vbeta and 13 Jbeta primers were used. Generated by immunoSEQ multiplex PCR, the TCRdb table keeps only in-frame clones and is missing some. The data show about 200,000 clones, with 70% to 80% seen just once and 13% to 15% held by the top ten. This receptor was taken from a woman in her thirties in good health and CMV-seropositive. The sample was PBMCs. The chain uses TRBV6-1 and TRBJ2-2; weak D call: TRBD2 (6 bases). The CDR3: CASSPIPGAGELFF. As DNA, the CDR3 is TGTGCCAGCAGCCCCATCCCGGGGGCCGGGGAGCTGTTTTTT.